This entry lists 7 T cell receptor beta chains sequenced from one sample in a study of human T cells and chemical hapten exposure. As for time point: patch test 2, 6 weeks after DPC sensitization. The treatment is: therapeutic diphenylcyclopropenone sensitization with weekly scalp DPC. TCRdb reprocessed the RACE reads via MiXCR and lists one record per CDR3 protein. The data show 110,000 to 150,000 distinct CDR3 sequences, about 12% seen once. The sample here was whole blood, taken in connection with sensitization to the hapten diphenylcyclopropenone (DPC). Receptor source: a woman between 45 and 65 years old with alopecia areata. Some clones in this sample may be carry-over from other donors' samples.

This clonotype was recorded at least ten times. The V gene is TRBV30, the J gene TRBJ1-5; a possible D gene is TRBD1 (6 bases). V was pared by 0 bases and J by 2 bases, with 11 bases between. The CDR3 runs to 15 residues. In germline, CDR1 is GTSNPN, CDR2 SVGIG (reference sequence). The CDR3 nucleotides are TGTGCCTGGAGTGTACAACAGGGAGGCAATCAGCCCCAGCATTTT. Translating gives CAWSVQQGGNQPQHF.

This clonotype was recorded a few times. J is TRBJ2-7 and V is TRBV5-1, with TRBD2 identical over 13 bases. Germline CDR1 is SGHRS and CDR2 is YFSETQ. J lost 5 bases, V lost 3 bases, and 5 bases had no gene match. CDR3 size: 15 residues. Here the CDR3 reads CASSSGLAGAHEQYF. The CDR3 bases are TGCGCCAGCAGCTCAGGACTAGCGGGAGCCCACGAGCAGTACTTC.

This clonotype was counted only a few times. This chain connects TRBV20-1 to TRBJ2-3; 7 bases match TRBD2. J was trimmed by 2 bases and V by 6 bases; bases with no gene match: 8. The CDR3 loop spans 14 amino acids. Germline V gives CDR1 DFQATT, CDR2 SNEGSKA (reference sequence). The DNA for the CDR3 is TGCAGTGCCCGCCGGGAGGCCCCCACAGATACGCAGTATTTT. Protein: CSARREAPTDTQYF.

The chain couples TRBV18 to TRBJ1-6; D might be TRBD1 (6 bases). V was clipped by 2 bases and J by 7 bases, with 15 bases between them. CDR1 and CDR2 from the germline V gene are KGHSH and LQKENI. CDR3 size: 16 residues. This chain's CDR3 is CASSPSGTWGNSPLHF. CDR3 DNA sequence: TGTGCCAGCTCACCATCGGGGACATGGGGGAATTCACCCCTCCACTTT.

This clonotype was recorded at least ten times. J is TRBJ1-5 and V is TRBV12-3 or TRBV12-4, with a tentative D call TRBD1 (5 bases). Trimming shortened V by 6 bases and J by 1 base, and 19 bases separated the two germline ends. The CDR3 has 17 amino acids. CDR3 DNA: TGTGCCAGCAGCCCACTCTCCGGGGGGATGAGCAATCAGCCCCAGCATTTT. The encoded protein is CASSPLSGGMSNQPQHF.

J is TRBJ2-2 and V is TRBV11-1, with D perhaps given as TRBD1 or TRBD2 (6 bases each). Germline V lookup: CDR1 SGHAT, CDR2 FQDESV (reference sequence). The ends were cut back, 6 bases at V and 3 bases at J, with 20 bases in the middle. The CDR3 totals 17 residues. CDR3 nucleotide sequence: TGTGCCAGCAGTCCAGAGCGGGCAGGGGTCCACACCGGGGAGCTGTTTTTT. Its translation: CASSPERAGVHTGELFF.

This clonotype has more than one count but fewer than ten. This chain uses TRBV7-9 with TRBJ2-3; maybe TRBD2 (6 bases). The CDR3 sequence is 14 residues long. Germline values: CDR1 SEHNR, CDR2 FQNEAQ (reference sequence). The V end was cut by 5 bases, the J end by 4 bases, with 13 bases between. The CDR3: CASSLRGGADTQYF. CDR3 DNA sequence: TGTGCCAGCAGCCTCCGAGGAGGGGCAGATACGCAGTATTTT. Full variable domain (rest looked up from reference TRBV7-9 and TRBJ2-3): DTGVSQNPRHKITKRGQNVTFRCDPISEHNRLYWYRQTLGQGPEFLTYFQNEAQLEKSRLLSDRFSAERPKGSFSTLEIQRTEQGDSAMYLCASSLRGGADTQYFGPGTRLTVL.